This T cell receptor beta chain was retrieved from a study of control samples from healthy donors and cancer patients. Germline CDR1 LGHNA, CDR2 YNFKEQ. The CDR3 spans 14 residues. The ends were cut back, 0 bases at V and 7 bases at J, with 10 bases in the middle. Repertoires were generated with immunoSEQ multiplex PCR, while TCRdb's copy carries only in-frame clones and drops some. Altogether 230,000 or so clones are present, around 94% being singletons, with the ten largest covering about 1.6%. The genes are TRBV4-2 and TRBJ2-1; the D is unclear. The receptor was derived from a middle-aged man in good health. Sequenced: blood. This chain's CDR3 is CASSQDRRSNEQFF. CDR3 sequence (DNA): TGTGCCAGCAGCCAAGATAGAAGGTCGAATGAGCAGTTCTTC.